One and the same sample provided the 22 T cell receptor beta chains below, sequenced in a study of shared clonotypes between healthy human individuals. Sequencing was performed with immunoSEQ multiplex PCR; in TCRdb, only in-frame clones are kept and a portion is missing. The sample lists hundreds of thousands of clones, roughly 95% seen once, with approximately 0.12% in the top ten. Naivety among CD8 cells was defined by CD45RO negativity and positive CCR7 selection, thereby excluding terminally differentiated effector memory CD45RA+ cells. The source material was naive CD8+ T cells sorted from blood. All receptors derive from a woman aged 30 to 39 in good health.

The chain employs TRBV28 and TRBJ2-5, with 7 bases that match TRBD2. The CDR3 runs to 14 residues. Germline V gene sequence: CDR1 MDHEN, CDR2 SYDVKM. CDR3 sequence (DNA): TGTGCTCTAGCGGCGCGGGGACACCAAGAGACCCAGTACTTC. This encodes CALAARGHQETQYF.

CDR3 loop: CASSLAGAHNEQFF. CDR3 bases: TGTGCCAGCAGCTTAGCAGGGGCCCACAATGAGCAGTTCTTC. The chain is built from TRBV11-1 and TRBJ2-1, with D perhaps matching TRBD1 (5 bases). Germline V gives CDR1 SGHAT, CDR2 FQDESV (reference sequence). The CDR3 is 14 amino acids. Trimming cost V 0 bases and J 5 bases, with 8 bases left between them.

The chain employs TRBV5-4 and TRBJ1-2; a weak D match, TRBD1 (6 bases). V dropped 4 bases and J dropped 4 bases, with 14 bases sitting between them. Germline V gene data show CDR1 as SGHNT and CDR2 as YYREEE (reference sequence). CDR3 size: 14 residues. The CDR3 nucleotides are TGTGCCAGCAGCCTAGGGGGGGACGTCTATGGCTACACCTTC. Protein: CASSLGGDVYGYTF.

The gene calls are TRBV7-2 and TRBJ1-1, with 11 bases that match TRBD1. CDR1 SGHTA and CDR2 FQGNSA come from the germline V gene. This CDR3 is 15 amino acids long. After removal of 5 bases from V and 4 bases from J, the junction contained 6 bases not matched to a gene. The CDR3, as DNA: TGTGCCAGCAGCAAACCCGGGACAGGGGGCACTGAAGCTTTCTTT. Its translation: CASSKPGTGGTEAFF.

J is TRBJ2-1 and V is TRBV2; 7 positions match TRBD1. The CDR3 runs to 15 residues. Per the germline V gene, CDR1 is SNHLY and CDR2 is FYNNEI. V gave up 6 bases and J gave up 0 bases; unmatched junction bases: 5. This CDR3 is CASSDRESSYNEQFF. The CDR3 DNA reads TGTGCCAGCAGCGACAGGGAGAGCTCCTACAATGAGCAGTTCTTC. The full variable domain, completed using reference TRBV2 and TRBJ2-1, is EPEVTQTPSHQVTQMGQEVILRCVPISNHLYFYWYRQILGQKVEFLVSFYNNEISEKSEIFDDQFSVERPDGSNFTLKIRSTKLEDSAMYFCASSDRESSYNEQFFGPGTRLTVL.

The CDR3 DNA reads TGTGCCAGCAGTTTTAGTCGGACTGTACGGAAACAGTACTTC. This encodes CASSFSRTVRKQYF. The chain uses TRBV28 and TRBJ2-7; D is perhaps TRBD2 (5 bases). The V end lost 3 bases, the J end lost 10 bases, and 19 bases lay between the germline ends. Germline V gene data show CDR1 as MDHEN and CDR2 as SYDVKM. The CDR3 has 14 amino acids.

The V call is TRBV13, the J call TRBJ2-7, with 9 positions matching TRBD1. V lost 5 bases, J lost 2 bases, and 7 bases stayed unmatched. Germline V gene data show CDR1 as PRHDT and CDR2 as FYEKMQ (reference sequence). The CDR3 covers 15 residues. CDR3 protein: CASSLQGAAAYEQYF. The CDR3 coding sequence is TGTGCCAGCAGCCTACAGGGGGCGGCCGCCTACGAGCAGTACTTC.

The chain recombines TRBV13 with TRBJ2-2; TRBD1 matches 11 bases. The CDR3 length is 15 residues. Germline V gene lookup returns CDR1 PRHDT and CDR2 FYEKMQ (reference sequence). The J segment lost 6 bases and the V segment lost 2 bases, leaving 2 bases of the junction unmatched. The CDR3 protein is CASSLTGQGAGELFF. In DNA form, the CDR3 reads TGTGCCAGCAGCTTAACGGGACAGGGGGCCGGGGAGCTGTTTTTT. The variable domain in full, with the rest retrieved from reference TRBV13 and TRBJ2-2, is AAGVIQSPRHLIKEKRETATLKCYPIPRHDTVYWYQQGPGQDPQFLISFYEKMQSDKGSIPDRFSAQQFSDYHSELNMSSLELGDSALYFCASSLTGQGAGELFFGEGSRLTVL.

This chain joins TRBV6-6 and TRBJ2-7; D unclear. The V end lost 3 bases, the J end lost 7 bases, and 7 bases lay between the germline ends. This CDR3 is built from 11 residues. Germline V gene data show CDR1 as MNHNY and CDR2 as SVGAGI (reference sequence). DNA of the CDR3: TGTGCCAGCAGTTATTTTAAGGAGCAGTACTTC. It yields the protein CASSYFKEQYF.

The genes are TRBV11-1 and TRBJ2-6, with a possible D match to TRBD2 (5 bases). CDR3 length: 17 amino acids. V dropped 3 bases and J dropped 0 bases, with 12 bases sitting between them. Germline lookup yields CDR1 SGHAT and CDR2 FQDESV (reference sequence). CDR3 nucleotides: TGTGCCAGCAGCTTGGGTAGCGCGATCTCTGGGGCCAACGTCCTGACTTTC. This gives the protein CASSLGSAISGANVLTF.

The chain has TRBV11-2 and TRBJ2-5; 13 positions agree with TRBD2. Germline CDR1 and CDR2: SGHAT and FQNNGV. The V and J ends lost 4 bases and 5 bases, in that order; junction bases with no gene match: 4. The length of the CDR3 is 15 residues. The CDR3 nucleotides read TGTGCCAGCAGCTACGGACTAGCGGGAGTGGAGACCCAGTACTTC. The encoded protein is CASSYGLAGVETQYF.

Here the CDR3 DNA reads TGTGCCAGCAGTGCTTCCTGGACAGGTCAGGGCACTGAAGCTTTCTTT. Amino acid sequence: CASSASWTGQGTEAFF. The V gene is TRBV27, the J gene TRBJ1-1; 7 bases match TRBD1. The V gene end was trimmed by 5 bases and the J gene end by 4 bases; junction bases not matched to a gene: 13. The germline V gene has CDR1 MNHEY and CDR2 SMNVEV (reference sequence). There are 16 residues in the CDR3.

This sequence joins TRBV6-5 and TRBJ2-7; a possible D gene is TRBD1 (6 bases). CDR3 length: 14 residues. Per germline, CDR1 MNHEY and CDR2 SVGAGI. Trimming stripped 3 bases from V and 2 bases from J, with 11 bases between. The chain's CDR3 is CASSYAGDTYEQYF. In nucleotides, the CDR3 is TGTGCCAGCAGTTATGCAGGGGACACCTACGAGCAGTACTTC.

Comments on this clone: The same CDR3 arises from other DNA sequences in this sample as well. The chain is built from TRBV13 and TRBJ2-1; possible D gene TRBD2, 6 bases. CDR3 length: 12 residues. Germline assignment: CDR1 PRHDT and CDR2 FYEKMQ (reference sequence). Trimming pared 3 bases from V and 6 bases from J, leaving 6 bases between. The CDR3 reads CASSLGGNEQFF. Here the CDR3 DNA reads TGTGCCAGCAGCTTGGGGGGCAATGAGCAGTTCTTC.

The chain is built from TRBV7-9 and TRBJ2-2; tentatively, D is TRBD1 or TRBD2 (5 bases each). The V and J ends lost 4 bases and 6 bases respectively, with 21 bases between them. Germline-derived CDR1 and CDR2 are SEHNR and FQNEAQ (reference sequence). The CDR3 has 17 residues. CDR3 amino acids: CASSYPSSGPSAGELFF. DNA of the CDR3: TGTGCCAGCAGCTATCCGTCGTCGGGGCCAAGTGCCGGGGAGCTGTTTTTT.

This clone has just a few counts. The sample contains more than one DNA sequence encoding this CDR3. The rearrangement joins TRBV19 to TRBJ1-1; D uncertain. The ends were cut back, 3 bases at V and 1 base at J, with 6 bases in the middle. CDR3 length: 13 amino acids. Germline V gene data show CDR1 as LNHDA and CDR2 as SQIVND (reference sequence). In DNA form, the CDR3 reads TGTGCCAGTAGTATCGGCGGGAACACTGAAGCTTTCTTT. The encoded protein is CASSIGGNTEAFF.

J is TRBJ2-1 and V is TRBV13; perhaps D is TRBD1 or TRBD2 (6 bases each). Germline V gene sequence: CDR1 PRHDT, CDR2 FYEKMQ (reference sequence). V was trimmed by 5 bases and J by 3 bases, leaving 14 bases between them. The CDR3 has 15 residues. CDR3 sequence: CASSPAGGFYNEQFF. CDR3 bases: TGTGCCAGCAGCCCCGCCGGGGGCTTCTACAATGAGCAGTTCTTC.

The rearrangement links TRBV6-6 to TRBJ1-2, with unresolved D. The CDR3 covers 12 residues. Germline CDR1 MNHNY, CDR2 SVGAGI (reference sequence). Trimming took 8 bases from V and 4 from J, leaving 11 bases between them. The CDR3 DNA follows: TGTGCCAGCCTCGACACGGTCTATGGCTACACCTTC. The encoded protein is CASLDTVYGYTF.

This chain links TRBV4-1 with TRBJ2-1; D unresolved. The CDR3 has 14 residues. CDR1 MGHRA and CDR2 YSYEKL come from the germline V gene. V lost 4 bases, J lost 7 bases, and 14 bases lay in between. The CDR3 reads CASSLGLLGNEQFF. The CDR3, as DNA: TGCGCCAGCAGCCTTGGCCTCCTCGGGAATGAGCAGTTCTTC.

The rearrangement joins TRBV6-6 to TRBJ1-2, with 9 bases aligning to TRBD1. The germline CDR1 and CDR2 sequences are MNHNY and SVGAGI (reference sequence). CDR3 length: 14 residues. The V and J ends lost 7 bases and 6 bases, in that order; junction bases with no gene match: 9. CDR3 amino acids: CASTKDRGWNGYTF. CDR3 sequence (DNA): TGTGCCAGCACCAAGGACAGGGGATGGAATGGCTACACCTTC.

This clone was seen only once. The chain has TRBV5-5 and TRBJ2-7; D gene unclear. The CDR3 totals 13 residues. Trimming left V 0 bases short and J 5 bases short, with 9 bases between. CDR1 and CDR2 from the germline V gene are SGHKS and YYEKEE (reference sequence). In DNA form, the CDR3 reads TGTGCCAGCAGCTTGGCTGGGAACCACGAGCAGTACTTC. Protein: CASSLAGNHEQYF.

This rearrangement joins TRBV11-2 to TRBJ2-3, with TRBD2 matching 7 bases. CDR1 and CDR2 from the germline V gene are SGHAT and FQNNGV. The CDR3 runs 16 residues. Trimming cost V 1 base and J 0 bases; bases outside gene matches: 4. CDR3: CASSLVLAESTDTQYF. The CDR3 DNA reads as TGTGCCAGCAGCTTAGTCCTAGCGGAGAGCACAGATACGCAGTATTTT.